A selection of T cell receptor beta chains follows, all from one sample in a study of STAT5B mutations in CD4+ large granular lymphocyte leukemia. Sequencing used immunoSEQ multiplex PCR; TCRdb keeps in-frame clones, though not all of them. The data show tens of thousands of clones, approximately 67% seen once. Source material: CD4+ T cells from blood buffy coats. Receptor source: a human donor in good health. Each CDR3 is given with its conserved first and last residue. D genes are given only for firm matches. Size values are once, few and many counts, or a class for expanded clones, and some rows have none.

J gene: TRBJ2-7
V gene: TRBV10-1
clone size: -
D gene: -
CDR3 DNA: TGCGCCAGCAGTGTGTCGGTCCGGGACACAAACGAGCAGTACTTC
CDR3 protein: CASSVSVRDTNEQYF

J gene: TRBJ2-3
V gene: TRBV7-2
clone size: -
D gene: -
CDR3 DNA: TGTGCCAGCAGCTCCCGCCGGGACTCGCAGTATTTT
CDR3 protein: CASSSRRDSQYF

J gene: TRBJ1-1
V gene: TRBV14
clone size: -
D gene: TRBD1
CDR3 DNA: TGTGCCAGTCGACGAACAGGGGACGGAACTGAAGCTTTCTTT
CDR3 protein: CASRRTGDGTEAFF

J gene: TRBJ1-4
V gene: TRBV7-2
clone size: -
D gene: -
CDR3 DNA: TGTGCCAGCAGACTTAGGACAGCCTCAAATGAAAAACTGTTTTTT
CDR3 protein: CASRLRTASNEKLFF

J gene: TRBJ1-3
V gene: TRBV7-9
clone size: -
D gene: -
CDR3 DNA: TGTGCCAGCAGCCCCCAGGTTGTTTCCGGAAACACCATATATTTT
CDR3 protein: CASSPQVVSGNTIYF

J gene: TRBJ2-5
V gene: TRBV5-1
clone size: -
D gene: -
CDR3 DNA: TGCGCCAGCAACCATAGGGAGGGGGCAGGGGAGACCCAGTACTTC
CDR3 protein: CASNHREGAGETQYF

J gene: TRBJ2-5
V gene: TRBV9
clone size: -
D gene: -
CDR3 DNA: TGTGCCAGCAGCGTTCGACCGGCGGACGGAGAGACCCAGTACTTC
CDR3 protein: CASSVRPADGETQYF

J gene: TRBJ2-6
V gene: TRBV2
clone size: -
D gene: -
CDR3 DNA: TGTGCCAGCACCCTAGTTGGGTTGGCTGGGGCCAACGTCCTGACTTTC
CDR3 protein: CASTLVGLAGANVLTF

J gene: TRBJ1-2
V gene: TRBV19
clone size: once
D gene: -
CDR3 DNA: TGTGCCAGTAGTATAGACGGGCCCAGGGCCTATGGCTACACCTTC
CDR3 protein: CASSIDGPRAYGYTF

J gene: TRBJ2-1
V gene: TRBV7-2
clone size: -
D gene: TRBD2
CDR3 DNA: TGTGCCAGCAGCTTAGCGGGGGGGACGATAAATGAGCAGTTCTTC
CDR3 protein: CASSLAGGTINEQFF

J gene: TRBJ1-1
V gene: TRBV6-6
clone size: -
D gene: -
CDR3 DNA: TGTGCCAGCAGCCGGGCCAGGGGCGGACTCACTGAAGCTTTCTTT
CDR3 protein: CASSRARGGLTEAFF

J gene: TRBJ2-3
V gene: TRBV7-3
clone size: once
D gene: -
CDR3 DNA: TGTGCCAGCAGCTCCCGAGGGAGGTCTAGCACAGATACGCAGTATTTT
CDR3 protein: CASSSRGRSSTDTQYF

J gene: TRBJ1-2
V gene: TRBV7-3
clone size: -
D gene: TRBD1
CDR3 DNA: TGTGCCAGCAGCCCTGGGACAGGGAACGGCTACACCTTC
CDR3 protein: CASSPGTGNGYTF

J gene: TRBJ1-5
V gene: TRBV7-6
clone size: -
D gene: TRBD1
CDR3 DNA: TGTGCCAGCAGCCCGTCTCCGGGACAGGGGAATCAGCCCCAGCATTTT
CDR3 protein: CASSPSPGQGNQPQHF

J gene: TRBJ2-3
V gene: TRBV11-3
clone size: -
D gene: -
CDR3 DNA: TGTGCCAGCAGCCCAGAGGCCTTCCTAGCCGCCGCTACGCAGTATTTT
CDR3 protein: CASSPEAFLAAATQYF

J gene: TRBJ1-1
V gene: TRBV7-2
clone size: -
D gene: -
CDR3 DNA: TGTACCAGCAGTTCTCAGGGGAACACTGAAGCTTTCTTT
CDR3 protein: CTSSSQGNTEAFF

J gene: TRBJ2-5
V gene: TRBV2
clone size: -
D gene: TRBD2
CDR3 DNA: TGTGCCAGCAGTGAAAAGCTAGCGGGCTGGGAGACCCAGTACTTC
CDR3 protein: CASSEKLAGWETQYF

J gene: TRBJ2-3
V gene: TRBV2
clone size: -
D gene: -
CDR3 DNA: TGTGCCAGCATGAGGGAGGATACGCAGTATTTT
CDR3 protein: CASMREDTQYF

J gene: TRBJ2-1
V gene: TRBV4-1
clone size: -
D gene: TRBD1
CDR3 DNA: TGCGCCAGCAGCCAAGTGGGGACAGACAATGAGCAGTTCTTC
CDR3 protein: CASSQVGTDNEQFF

J gene: TRBJ2-1
V gene: TRBV4-2
clone size: -
D gene: TRBD2
CDR3 DNA: TGTGCCAGCAGCCATCACGGTGGGACTAGCGGGGGTTGGGATGAGCAGTTCTTC
CDR3 protein: CASSHHGGTSGGWDEQFF

J gene: TRBJ2-7
V gene: TRBV29-1
clone size: -
D gene: -
CDR3 DNA: TGCAGCGTTACTCCCCCGGGGAGCACCGACGAGCAGTACTTC
CDR3 protein: CSVTPPGSTDEQYF

J gene: TRBJ2-5
V gene: TRBV27
clone size: -
D gene: -
CDR3 DNA: TGTGCCAGCAGTTTAAATTGGGGTCAACAAGAGACCCAGTACTTC
CDR3 protein: CASSLNWGQQETQYF

J gene: TRBJ2-5
V gene: TRBV11-2
clone size: -
D gene: -
CDR3 DNA: TGTGCCAGCAGCGGAGAGGGGGGAGAGACCCAGTACTTC
CDR3 protein: CASSGEGGETQYF

J gene: TRBJ2-2
V gene: TRBV28
clone size: -
D gene: -
CDR3 DNA: TGTGCCAGCAGTCCTGGGGGCGCAACCGGGGAGCTGTTTTTT
CDR3 protein: CASSPGGATGELFF

J gene: TRBJ1-1
V gene: TRBV7-6
clone size: few
D gene: -
CDR3 DNA: TGTGCCAGCAGCTTAGGATCGGGGTACACTGAAGCTTTCTTT
CDR3 protein: CASSLGSGYTEAFF

J gene: TRBJ2-7
V gene: TRBV5-1
clone size: -
D gene: -
CDR3 DNA: TGCGCCAGCAGCTTGTCCCACCTCCCCCGGGGCATGTCCTACGAGCAGTACTTC
CDR3 protein: CASSLSHLPRGMSYEQYF

J gene: TRBJ2-2
V gene: TRBV5-1
clone size: once
D gene: -
CDR3 DNA: TGCGCCAGCAGCTTGGCCGGGACCTACTACACCGGGGAGCTGTTTTTT
CDR3 protein: CASSLAGTYYTGELFF

J gene: TRBJ2-5
V gene: TRBV10-3
clone size: -
D gene: -
CDR3 DNA: TGTGCCATCAGTGCTAGCGTGGAGACCCAGTACTTC
CDR3 protein: CAISASVETQYF

J gene: TRBJ2-1
V gene: TRBV11-3
clone size: -
D gene: TRBD2
CDR3 DNA: TGTGCCAGCAGCTCCGGGACTAGCGGCTCTGAGCAGTTCTTC
CDR3 protein: CASSSGTSGSEQFF

J gene: TRBJ2-3
V gene: TRBV4-1
clone size: once
D gene: TRBD1
CDR3 DNA: TGCGCCAGCAGCCAAGGTCTTCGACAGGGTCCCGGCACAGATACGCAGTATTTT
CDR3 protein: CASSQGLRQGPGTDTQYF

J gene: TRBJ2-1
V gene: TRBV2
clone size: -
D gene: -
CDR3 DNA: TGTGCCAGCACCCTGAATGGGAATGAGCAGTTCTTC
CDR3 protein: CASTLNGNEQFF

J gene: TRBJ2-5
V gene: TRBV14
clone size: -
D gene: -
CDR3 DNA: TGTGCCAGCAGCCGCAGCAGGGGGGCCGTCTTGGAGACCCAGTACTTC
CDR3 protein: CASSRSRGAVLETQYF

J gene: TRBJ2-1
V gene: TRBV5-5
clone size: -
D gene: -
CDR3 DNA: TGTGCCAGCAGCTTTGGGGGTTTGGATGAGCAGTTCTTC
CDR3 protein: CASSFGGLDEQFF

J gene: TRBJ2-2
V gene: TRBV7-2
clone size: once
D gene: -
CDR3 DNA: TGTGCCAGCAGAAAGGGGGACAACACCGGGGAGCTGTTTTTT
CDR3 protein: CASRKGDNTGELFF

J gene: TRBJ2-3
V gene: TRBV5-1
clone size: -
D gene: TRBD2
CDR3 DNA: TGCGCCAGCAGCTTGACTAGCGGGGGGGCCATAAATACGCAGTATTTT
CDR3 protein: CASSLTSGGAINTQYF

J gene: TRBJ1-6
V gene: TRBV7-9
clone size: -
D gene: -
CDR3 DNA: TGTGCCAGCAGCCCCGGATATAATTCACCCCTCCACTTT
CDR3 protein: CASSPGYNSPLHF